The 22 T cell receptor beta chains in this list originate from one sample, sequenced in a study of somatic mutations in cytotoxic T cells in rheumatoid arthritis. Clones were sequenced by immunoSEQ multiplex PCR, and TCRdb holds only the in-frame ones, with some missing. The sample comprises about 6,300 clones, roughly 80% of which are singletons, and 30% rests with the top ten. The specimen comprised CD8+ T cells sorted from blood, sampled at a follow-up visit. The receptors stem from a woman in her 70s with rheumatoid arthritis.

The J gene is TRBJ2-5, the V gene TRBV5-1; either TRBD1 or TRBD2 may supply D (5 bases each). Trimming pared 5 bases from V and 3 bases from J, leaving 17 bases between. Germline V gene data show CDR1 as SGHRS and CDR2 as YFSETQ. This CDR3 region has 15 residues. For the CDR3, the DNA is TGCGCCAGCAGACGGTCTTGGGGGACGAAAGAGACCCAGTACTTC. Its translation: CASRRSWGTKETQYF.

The chain couples TRBV21-1 to TRBJ2-7; the table gives TRBD1 as D, unverified against the DNA. TRBV21-1 is deemed a pseudogene. CDR3 length equals 15 residues. As DNA, the CDR3 is TGTGCCAGCAGCAGCAGGACAGGGAACCCCTACGAGCAGTACTTC. Translating gives CASSSRTGNPYEQYF.

V gene TRBV28 combines with J gene TRBJ2-2, with unresolved D. Germline V gene data show CDR1 as MDHEN and CDR2 as SYDVKM. The CDR3 contains 13 residues. V was cut by 5 bases and J by 5 bases, with 9 bases left in between. The CDR3 DNA follows: TGTGCCAGCAGTGCGCTATCGACCGGGGAGCTGTTTTTT. It encodes CASSALSTGELFF.

CDR3 loop: CASTTRLREQYF. CDR3 DNA: TGTGCCAGCACCACCCGGCTCCGCGAGCAGTACTTC. The rearrangement uses TRBV2 and TRBJ2-7; no clear D gene. The length of the CDR3 is 12 residues. V was cut by 7 bases and J by 6 bases, with 13 bases left in between. From germline, CDR1 is SNHLY and CDR2 FYNNEI. The entire variable domain, with the rest obtained from reference TRBV2 and TRBJ2-7, is as follows: EPEVTQTPSHQVTQMGQEVILRCVPISNHLYFYWYRQILGQKVEFLVSFYNNEISEKSEIFDDQFSVERPDGSNFTLKIRSTKLEDSAMYFCASTTRLREQYFGPGTRLTVT.

The V gene is TRBV19, the J gene TRBJ1-4; no clear D. V gave up 6 bases and J gave up 8 bases, with 7 bases separating them. The CDR3 runs 11 residues. Germline V lookup: CDR1 LNHDA, CDR2 SQIVND (reference sequence). CDR3 protein: CASRAWEKLFF. The CDR3 DNA follows: TGTGCCAGTAGAGCGTGGGAAAAACTGTTTTTT.

This sequence joins TRBV27 and TRBJ2-1; 9 bases are shared with TRBD2. Trimming took 3 bases from V and 3 from J; bases not matched to a gene: 15. The CDR3 loop spans 19 amino acids. The germline V gene has CDR1 MNHEY and CDR2 SMNVEV (reference sequence). The CDR3 DNA sequence: TGTGCCAGCAGTTTTTCTAGTAATTTTGGCGGGGGGGACTACAATGAGCAGTTCTTC. Protein product: CASSFSSNFGGGDYNEQFF.

V usage is TRBV19 and J usage is TRBJ2-2; D unclear. The germline V gene encodes CDR1 LNHDA and CDR2 SQIVND (reference sequence). This CDR3 contains 15 residues. The V gene lost 4 bases and the J gene lost 4 bases, with 13 bases spanning the gap. The CDR3 here is CASSKKGRATGELFF. In DNA form, the CDR3 reads TGTGCCAGTAGTAAGAAGGGAAGGGCCACCGGGGAGCTGTTTTTT.

The rearrangement joins TRBV6-5 to TRBJ2-2; 9 nucleotides match TRBD2. The CDR3 sequence is 14 residues long. CDR1 and CDR2 from the germline V gene are MNHEY and SVGAGI. V shed 8 bases, J shed 6 bases, and the junction held 7 bases outside the gene matches. The CDR3 reads CASAGGSQAGELFF. The CDR3 DNA reads TGTGCCAGCGCGGGGGGGTCCCAAGCCGGGGAGCTGTTTTTT.

The rearrangement links TRBV10-2 to TRBJ1-5, with a tentative D call TRBD1 (5 bases). Per germline, CDR1 WSHSY and CDR2 SAAADI. Trimming cost V 5 bases and J 6 bases, with 17 bases left between them. The CDR3 covers 15 residues. CDR3 in amino acids: CASSPGTSAGQPQHF. CDR3 bases: TGCGCCAGCAGTCCCGGGACGTCCGCGGGTCAGCCCCAGCATTTT.

The chain recombines TRBV2 with TRBJ2-1; the match to TRBD2 covers 9 bases. Germline lookup yields CDR1 SNHLY and CDR2 FYNNEI. Losses at the gene ends were 6 bases for V and 0 bases for J; bases not matched to a gene: 12. The CDR3 consists of 18 residues. As DNA, the CDR3 is TGTGCCAGCAGCCCCGGGGCTAGCGGGGATAGCTCCTACAATGAGCAGTTCTTC. Amino acids: CASSPGASGDSSYNEQFF.

This sequence joins TRBV6-6 and TRBJ2-7, with D possibly being TRBD2 (6 bases). Germline V lookup: CDR1 MNHNY, CDR2 SVGAGI (reference sequence). V lost 2 bases and J lost 4, with 9 bases in between. This CDR3 has 13 residues. Here the CDR3 DNA reads TGTGCCAGCAGTTACGGGACTGAATACGAGCAGTACTTC. Encoded protein: CASSYGTEYEQYF.

The V and J genes are TRBV29-1 and TRBJ1-5, with 8 bases matching TRBD1. After removal of 7 bases from V and 5 bases from J, the junction contained 4 bases not matched to a gene. CDR3 size: 12 residues. Germline CDR1 and CDR2: SQVTM and ANQGSEA. CDR3 DNA: TGCAGCGCTGGGACAGGAGATCAGCCCCAGCATTTT. As protein: CSAGTGDQPQHF.

The V and J genes are TRBV28 and TRBJ1-1; no clear D gene. Germline lookup yields CDR1 MDHEN and CDR2 SYDVKM. Trimming pared 8 bases from V and 3 bases from J, leaving 10 bases between. CDR3 length equals 12 residues. In DNA form, the CDR3 reads TGTGCCAGCTCATTAAGCTACACTGAAGCTTTCTTT. Amino acids: CASSLSYTEAFF.

V gene TRBV7-8 combines with J gene TRBJ1-6; D not certain. CDR1 SGHVS and CDR2 FQNEAQ come from the germline V gene. V lost 7 bases, J lost 0 bases, and 10 bases lay in between. The CDR3 spans 15 residues. CDR3 DNA sequence: TGTGCCAGCATAAGTGGGAGCTCCTATAATTCACCCCTCCACTTT. Translation: CASISGSSYNSPLHF.

The chain carries TRBV4-1 and TRBJ2-1; TRBD2 agrees at 8 bases. V lost 2 bases, J lost 10 bases, and 10 bases stayed unmatched. The CDR3 consists of 15 residues. Germline V lookup: CDR1 MGHRA, CDR2 YSYEKL. CDR3 nucleotide sequence: TGCGCCAGCAGCCAATCGGGGGGCGGGGGGATGGAGCAGTTCTTC. Amino acids: CASSQSGGGGMEQFF.

This chain uses TRBV19 with TRBJ1-2; TRBD1 matches 9 bases. Germline values: CDR1 LNHDA, CDR2 SQIVND (reference sequence). V gave up 6 bases and J gave up 3 bases; unmatched junction bases: 8. The CDR3 runs 15 residues. In DNA form, the CDR3 reads TGTGCCAGTAGCCCTACAGGGGGCGCGGACTATGGCTACACCTTC. This translates into CASSPTGGADYGYTF. The full variable domain, with the rest looked up from reference TRBV19 and TRBJ1-2, is DGGITQSPKYLFRKEGQNVTLSCEQNLNHDAMYWYRQDPGQGLRLIYYSQIVNDFQKGDIAEGYSVSREKKESFPLTVTSAQKNPTAFYLCASSPTGGADYGYTFGSGTRLTVV.

This chain joins TRBV9 and TRBJ2-3; TRBD1 is a possible D gene (5 bases). The V gene's germline CDR1 is SGDLS and CDR2 YYNGEE. V gave up 7 bases and J gave up 0 bases, with 15 bases separating them. This CDR3 has 15 amino acids. In DNA form, the CDR3 reads TGTGCCAGCTCCCCTGGGGCGTCCAGCACAGATACGCAGTATTTT. This sequence encodes CASSPGASSTDTQYF.

J is TRBJ2-2 and V is TRBV6-1; D is uncertain. This CDR3 has 10 amino acids. CDR1 MNHNS and CDR2 SASEGT come from the germline V gene. The CDR3 region is CAIWYGELFF. Written as DNA, the CDR3 is TGTGCTATTTGGTACGGGGAGCTGTTTTTT.

The chain carries TRBV6-1 and TRBJ1-6; D is possibly TRBD1 (5 bases). The V gene's germline CDR1 is MNHNS and CDR2 SASEGT. Trimming cost V 3 bases and J 0 bases, with 6 bases left between them. The CDR3 has 15 amino acids. The CDR3 spells CASSEGGSYNSPLHF. The CDR3 nucleotides are TGTGCCAGCAGTGAGGGGGGCTCCTATAATTCACCCCTCCACTTT.

This clone appeared a few times. J is TRBJ2-3 and V is TRBV9; no clear D gene. The length of the CDR3 is 16 residues. V was shortened by 0 bases and J by 2 bases, with 13 bases between the two germline ends. The germline gives CDR1 SGDLS, CDR2 YYNGEE. The CDR3 protein is CASSVGRIANTDTQYF. As DNA, the CDR3 is TGTGCCAGCAGCGTAGGACGGATCGCTAACACAGATACGCAGTATTTT.

This clone was seen just once. CDR3 in amino acids: CASRELAGAGNEQFF. DNA of the CDR3: TGTGCCAGTAGGGAATTAGCGGGAGCTGGCAATGAGCAGTTCTTC. The V and J genes are TRBV19 and TRBJ2-1, with TRBD2 matching over 9 bases. The CDR3 is 15 amino acids. V trimming: 6 bases; J trimming: 6 bases; junction bases outside the gene matches: 9. The germline V gene encodes CDR1 LNHDA and CDR2 SQIVND (reference sequence).

This clone came up a few times. The chain links TRBV11-3 to TRBJ2-7; 7 nucleotides align to TRBD1. CDR1 is SGHNT and CDR2 is YENEEA in the germline V gene. V shed 5 bases, J shed 2 bases, and the junction held 6 bases outside the gene matches. The CDR3 consists of 14 residues. This chain's CDR3 is CASSPRDSPYEQYF. The CDR3 bases are TGTGCCAGCAGCCCCCGGGACAGTCCCTACGAGCAGTACTTC.